Below are 25 T cell receptor beta chains sequenced from a single sample in a study of Graves' ophthalmopathy and Graves' hyperthyroidism. From RNA, the CDR3 regions of TCR beta chains were amplified and sequenced. HTBI-primed RT-PCR formed the first round, and a multiplex PCR formed the second. TCRdb reprocessed the multiplex PCR reads via MiXCR and lists one record per CDR3 protein. In the table there are 400,000 or so distinct CDR3 sequences, roughly 15% of which are singletons. Sequenced sample: peripheral blood. These receptors all come from a woman aged 18-35 years with stable Graves' hyperthyroidism.

CDR3 in amino acids: CASSLDSSGTGELFF. CDR3 nucleotide sequence: TGTGCCAGCAGTTTAGATAGCTCAGGCACCGGGGAGCTGTTTTTT. The chain carries TRBV12-3 or TRBV12-4 and TRBJ2-2; D unresolved. This CDR3 is built from 15 residues. Trimming left V 1 base short and J 4 bases short, with 10 bases between.

J is TRBJ2-7 and V is TRBV6-1; the D gene is possibly TRBD2 (5 bases). V was pared by 7 bases and J by 2 bases, with 12 bases between. Germline loops: CDR1 MNHNS, CDR2 SASEGT. CDR3 length equals 13 residues. The CDR3 region is CASTAVATYEQYF. The CDR3 DNA reads TGTGCCAGCACGGCGGTAGCGACCTACGAGCAGTACTTC.

In its sample, this clonotype was seen many times. The chain has TRBV12-3 or TRBV12-4 and TRBJ2-5; D might be TRBD2 (5 bases). The CDR3 contains 15 residues. V was shortened by 6 bases and J by 5 bases, with 19 bases between the two germline ends. The CDR3 nucleotides read TGTGCCAGCAGGGGAGCGGACCGTCCCGTTGAGACCCAGTACTTC. Its translation is CASRGADRPVETQYF.

In its sample, this clonotype was seen many times. This chain connects TRBV25-1 to TRBJ1-1, with a weak D call TRBD1 (5 bases). CDR3 length equals 17 residues. CDR1 is MGHDK, CDR2 SYGVNS, per germline. V gave up 8 bases and J gave up 3 bases, with 25 bases separating them. This CDR3 is CASSQWQGRGYHTEAFF. In nucleotides, the CDR3 is TGTGCCAGCTCTCAGTGGCAGGGTCGTGGGTATCACACTGAAGCTTTCTTT.

Comment on this clonotype: A clone one base away is much larger, so this may be a read error. V gene TRBV5-6 combines with J gene TRBJ2-7, with unresolved D. The CDR3 runs to 15 residues. Germline V CDR1 and CDR2: SGHDT, YYEEEE. Here the CDR3 DNA reads TGTGCCATCAGCTTGTTTGCCCGCCTGGGCTACGAGCAGTACTTC. It is translated as CAISLFARLGYEQYF.

This clonotype was observed a few times. This chain links TRBV11-2 with TRBJ2-2; no clear D. V was clipped by 8 bases and J by 7 bases, with 8 bases between them. This CDR3 is built from 11 residues. The germline CDR1 and CDR2 sequences are SGHAT and FQNNGV. CDR3 residues: CASPNDGELFF. The CDR3 coding sequence is TGTGCCAGCCCCAATGACGGGGAGCTGTTTTTT.

This clonotype was seen repeatedly, ten times or more. The chain employs TRBV11-3 and TRBJ1-2; no clear D gene. This CDR3 has 12 amino acids. The germline V and J ends were trimmed by 0 bases and 8 bases, with 7 bases remaining between them. The V gene's germline CDR1 is SGHNT and CDR2 YENEEA. The CDR3 is CASSLDRWGYTF. CDR3 coding DNA: TGTGCCAGCAGCTTAGATCGTTGGGGCTACACCTTC.

This clonotype came up many times. The chain recombines TRBV6-5 with TRBJ1-2, with 7 bases aligning to TRBD1. The CDR3 length is 12 residues. Germline V gives CDR1 MNHEY, CDR2 SVGAGI. V was clipped by 6 bases and J by 8 bases; unmatched bases: 6. CDR3 nucleotide sequence: TGTGCCAGCAGCCCGACAGGGCTAGGCTACACCTTC. As protein: CASSPTGLGYTF.

This clonotype was counted at least ten times. The CDR3 loop is CASSGQREAFF. The CDR3 coding sequence is TGTGCCAGCAGTGGGCAAAGGGAAGCTTTCTTT. V and J are TRBV6-1 and TRBJ1-1; D is unresolved. The CDR3 has 11 amino acids. V lost 4 bases to trimming and J lost 8 bases, with 8 bases between them. The germline CDR1 and CDR2 sequences are MNHNS and SASEGT.

The table lists this clonotype with many counts. V gene TRBV5-1 combines with J gene TRBJ2-7; no definite D call. From germline, CDR1 is SGHRS and CDR2 YFSETQ. The V end lost 2 bases, the J end lost 4 bases, and 16 bases lay between the germline ends. The CDR3 contains 15 residues. CDR3 DNA sequence: TGCGCCAGCAGCTTAGGTTTGACGTCGATGTACGAGCAGTACTTC. As protein: CASSLGLTSMYEQYF.

This clonotype showed up many times. The chain recombines TRBV19 with TRBJ1-1; weak D call: TRBD1 (5 bases). The CDR3 runs to 16 residues. V was clipped by 3 bases and J by 0 bases, with 14 bases between them. Germline CDR1 and CDR2: LNHDA and SQIVND (reference sequence). The CDR3 nucleotides read TGTGCCAGTAGTATCCCCCGGGGGAGCCTGAACACTGAAGCTTTCTTT. Its translation: CASSIPRGSLNTEAFF.

This chain connects TRBV4-1 to TRBJ2-5; 14 nucleotides agree with TRBD2. The CDR3 runs to 17 residues. V was pared by 2 bases and J by 4 bases, with 6 bases of the junction left unmatched. Germline values: CDR1 MGHRA, CDR2 YSYEKL. The CDR3: CASSQLGLAGGIETQYF. The CDR3 DNA sequence: TGCGCCAGCAGCCAACTAGGACTAGCGGGGGGAATAGAGACCCAGTACTTC.

This clonotype was recorded at least ten times. The chain recombines TRBV19 with TRBJ1-5; D perhaps matches TRBD1 (6 bases). This CDR3 has 16 amino acids. With 5 bases removed from V and 4 bases from J, the gap between germline ends came to 18 bases. From germline, CDR1 is LNHDA and CDR2 SQIVND (reference sequence). CDR3 in DNA: TGTGCCAGTAGTTTTGCCGGGACACGAGTAAATCAGCCCCAGCATTTT. Its protein product is CASSFAGTRVNQPQHF.

This chain uses TRBV3-1 with TRBJ2-7, with 7 bases identical to TRBD2. V lost 3 bases and J lost 1; bases outside the gene matches: 12. Germline CDR1 LGHDT, CDR2 YNNKEL (reference sequence). The CDR3 is 17 residues long. The CDR3 DNA reads TGTGCCAGCAGCCAGCTATCTTGGGGGGGTGATTCCTACGAGCAGTACGTC. Translated: CASSQLSWGGDSYEQYV.

There are many counts of this clonotype. The chain is built from TRBV12-3 or TRBV12-4 and TRBJ1-1; tentatively, D is TRBD1 (6 bases). The CDR3 runs to 13 residues. Trimming removed 4 bases at V and 5 bases at J, with 11 bases between. In DNA, the CDR3 is TGTGCCAGCAGTTCGACAGGTTGGACTGAAGCTTTCTTT. Protein: CASSSTGWTEAFF.

This clonotype was counted between two and nine times. The chain has TRBV14 and TRBJ2-4, with 8 bases that match TRBD2. CDR1 and CDR2 (germline): SGHDN, FVKESK. V shed 3 bases, J shed 2 bases, and the junction held 6 bases outside the gene matches. There are 16 residues in the CDR3. The CDR3 sequence: CASSQIAGGSKNIQYF. CDR3 DNA: TGTGCCAGCAGCCAGATCGCGGGAGGTTCCAAAAACATTCAGTACTTC.

This clonotype was observed a few times. A much larger clone differs from this one at a single base, so this may be a read error. This sequence joins TRBV4-1 and TRBJ2-7; D not certain. This CDR3 region has 13 residues. The germline gives CDR1 MGHRA, CDR2 YSYEKL. V was shortened by 4 bases and J by 8 bases, with 15 bases between the two germline ends. The CDR3 region is CASSLLPTYKQYF. The DNA for the CDR3 is TGCGCCAGCAGCCTCTTACCCACTTACAAGCAGTACTTC.

This clonotype was detected many times. CDR3 nucleotides: TGTGCCAGCAGTTTAGGACGGGGAACTGAAGCTTTCTTT. The encoded protein is CASSLGRGTEAFF. The V and J genes are TRBV12-3 or TRBV12-4 and TRBJ1-1, with no clear D. The V end was cut by 1 base, the J end by 5 bases, with 8 bases between. This CDR3 comprises 13 residues.

This clonotype was seen repeatedly, ten times or more. The chain couples TRBV7-8 to TRBJ2-5; D is possibly TRBD1 (5 bases). The V gene lost 1 base and the J gene lost 5 bases, with 14 bases spanning the gap. CDR3 length equals 15 residues. Germline V CDR1 and CDR2: SGHVS, FQNEAQ. The CDR3 reads CASSLGGQGEETQYF. DNA for the CDR3: TGTGCCAGCAGCTTAGGAGGTCAGGGCGAGGAGACCCAGTACTTC.

This chain links TRBV19 with TRBJ1-2; D perhaps matches TRBD1 (5 bases). V was clipped by 10 bases and J by 3 bases, with 15 bases between them. The CDR3 length is 13 residues. Germline loops: CDR1 LNHDA, CDR2 SQIVND (reference sequence). The CDR3 sequence is CATYLAGDYGYTF. In DNA, the CDR3 is TGTGCCACCTACCTTGCGGGGGACTATGGCTACACCTTC.

The chain is built from TRBV12-3 or TRBV12-4 and TRBJ1-2; D uncertain. The CDR3 is made up of 13 amino acids. The germline V and J ends were trimmed by 5 bases and 4 bases, with 11 bases remaining between them. For the CDR3, the DNA is TGTGCCAGCAGTCTGCGGGCCCGCTATGGCTACACCTTC. Its protein product is CASSLRARYGYTF.

This clonotype was seen ten or more times. The junction departs from the called germline gene at one end, perhaps through a read error. The rearrangement uses TRBV7-2 and TRBJ1-1, with 9 bases lining up with TRBD1. CDR3 length: 11 amino acids. Germline assignment: CDR1 SGHTA and CDR2 FQGNSA. The chain's CDR3 is CASSFTGTGLF. The CDR3 region has the DNA TGTGCCAGCAGTTTTACCGGGACAGGGCTCTTT.

A note on this clonotype: Possible read error: a much larger clone is one base away. J is TRBJ1-5 and V is TRBV6-2 or TRBV6-3, with D possibly being TRBD1 (5 bases). This CDR3 contains 15 residues. The germline gives CDR1 MNHEY, CDR2 SVGEGT. CDR3 coding DNA: TGTGCCAGCAGTTACCGGCCCCGAGGGGATCAGCCCCATCATTTT. Translated, it gives CASSYRPRGDQPHHF.

This clonotype has at least ten counts. The junction differs from germline at one of its ends, possibly a read error. This chain joins TRBV11-2 and TRBJ2-4; tentatively, D is TRBD1 or TRBD2 (7 bases each). Germline V gives CDR1 SGHAT, CDR2 FQNNGV. This CDR3 comprises 13 residues. In DNA, the CDR3 is TGTGCCAGCAGCTCCTCCAGGGGGGGCCTTGGGGACTTC. It codes for CASSSSRGGLGDF.

This clonotype was found many times. This rearrangement joins TRBV6-1 to TRBJ1-1; D call uncertain. The CDR3 runs 13 residues. Trimming cost V 6 bases and J 0 bases, with 8 bases left between them. From germline, CDR1 is MNHNS and CDR2 SASEGT. CDR3 sequence reads: CASSATMNTEAFF. The CDR3, as DNA: TGTGCCAGCAGCGCTACCATGAACACTGAAGCTTTCTTT.